Sequencing of this TCR beta chain was carried out in a study of post-analysis software for immune sequencing data. Across the whole study: The disease courses covered relapsing-remitting, secondary progressive and progressive-relapsing multiple sclerosis.

Broader study findings: In multiple sclerosis, normalized Chao1 diversity was significantly below that of controls. Patients used several TRBV segments, including TRBV5-6, TRBV5-1 and TRBV20-1, more often than controls.

J lost 0 bases, V lost 8 bases, and 0 bases had no gene match. Germline CDR1 LGHDT, CDR2 YNNKEL (reference sequence). CDR3 length: 13 amino acids. Each TCR beta cDNA library carried unique molecular identifiers. The yield from roughly 1 to 10 million T cells was around 500,000 cDNA molecules in total. A single record per CDR3 protein comes from TCRdb applying MiXCR to the PCR reads. Of approximately 690,000 distinct CDR3 sequences listed, roughly three fifths are singletons. This clonotype has only a few counts. Its antigen is as yet unknown. This clonotype originated in a girl aged 2 to 9 with multiple sclerosis. What was sequenced was blood. This sequence joins TRBV3-1 and TRBJ2-7; 11 nucleotides align to TRBD2. CDR3 loop: CASGLAGSYEQYF. In nucleotides, the CDR3 is TGTGCCAGCGGACTAGCGGGCTCCTACGAGCAGTACTTC.